Shown below are 28 T cell receptor beta chains from a single sample sequenced in a study of T cell responses to AZD1222 COVID-19 vaccine. Produced via immunoSEQ multiplex PCR; TCRdb's table is partial and in-frame only. The sample consists of about 66,000 clones, 85% to 90% of them appearing once. The sample here was peripheral blood, taken 28 days after the second dose of the MenACWY control vaccine. Receptor source: an adult who received the MenACWY meningococcal vaccine as a control.

This clone appeared a single time. The chain employs TRBV19 and TRBJ1-5; D is possibly TRBD1 (6 bases). Trimming removed 3 bases from V and 6 bases from J, with 12 bases in between. Germline V gene data show CDR1 as LNHDA and CDR2 as SQIVND (reference sequence). This CDR3 is 14 amino acids long. The CDR3 DNA is TGTGCCAGTAGTATGGGGGGGGGCGGTCAGCCCCAGCATTTT. Its protein product is CASSMGGGGQPQHF.

This chain joins TRBV30 and TRBJ1-2; no definite D call. The CDR3 sequence is 12 residues long. Germline CDR1 GTSNPN, CDR2 SVGIG (reference sequence). The ends were cut back, 4 bases at V and 2 bases at J, with 8 bases in the middle. CDR3 nucleotides: TGTGCCTGGAATCCGGAAAACTATGGCTACACCTTC. Translating it yields CAWNPENYGYTF.

The chain carries TRBV5-1 and TRBJ1-6; a weak D match, TRBD1 (6 bases). V was clipped by 4 bases and J by 14 bases, with 31 bases between them. Germline V lookup: CDR1 SGHRS, CDR2 YFSETQ. The CDR3 covers 18 residues. The CDR3 DNA reads TGCGCCAGCAGCCTGACCCAACAGGGCCGGGCCTTAACTGGGGCCCTCCACTTT. This encodes CASSLTQQGRALTGALHF.

This chain links TRBV7-2 with TRBJ1-2; D perhaps matches TRBD1 (5 bases). Trimming cost V 4 bases and J 2 bases, with 17 bases left between them. In germline, CDR1 is SGHTA, CDR2 FQGNSA. This CDR3 contains 16 residues. In DNA, the CDR3 is TGTGCCAGCAGCTCGAGCGGGGGACCACCCAACTATGGCTACACCTTC. It yields the protein CASSSSGGPPNYGYTF.

V and J are TRBV7-2 and TRBJ2-7; D might be TRBD1 (5 bases). The germline V and J ends were trimmed by 5 bases and 6 bases, with 20 bases remaining between them. Germline V CDR1 and CDR2: SGHTA, FQGNSA. This CDR3 has 15 residues. The CDR3 protein is CASSPNRKPPTEQYF. CDR3 nucleotides: TGTGCCAGCAGCCCTAACAGGAAACCCCCTACCGAGCAGTACTTC.

The chain is built from TRBV5-4 and TRBJ2-1; the D gene is possibly TRBD2 (5 bases). V was pared by 4 bases and J by 2 bases, with 16 bases between. The CDR3 contains 16 residues. Per the germline V gene, CDR1 is SGHNT and CDR2 is YYREEE (reference sequence). The CDR3 is CASSRSAARAYNEQFF. CDR3 in DNA: TGTGCCAGCAGCCGAAGCGCTGCGAGGGCCTACAATGAGCAGTTCTTC.

V and J are TRBV18 and TRBJ2-2; the D is unclear. The CDR3 spans 15 residues. The V and J ends lost 4 bases and 3 bases respectively, with 12 bases between them. Per the germline V gene, CDR1 is KGHSH and CDR2 is LQKENI. The CDR3 spells CASSHENRDTGELFF. The DNA of the CDR3 is TGTGCCAGCTCACATGAGAACCGTGACACCGGGGAGCTGTTTTTT. Looking up the rest from reference TRBV18 and TRBJ2-2 gives the full variable domain: NAGVMQNPRHLVRRRGQEARLRCSPMKGHSHVYWYRQLPEEGLKFMVYLQKENIIDESGMPKERFSAEFPKEGPSILRIQQVVRGDSAAYFCASSHENRDTGELFFGEGSRLTVL.

CDR3 loop: CAISERDRSSGYTF. Written as DNA, the CDR3 is TGTGCCATCAGTGAGAGAGACAGGAGCTCCGGCTACACCTTC. The V gene is TRBV10-3, the J gene TRBJ1-2, with D possibly being TRBD1 (6 bases). This CDR3 contains 14 residues. V dropped 2 bases and J dropped 8 bases, with 15 bases sitting between them. The germline gives CDR1 ENHRY, CDR2 SYGVKD.

This clone was recorded once. The chain uses TRBV3-1 (or the pseudogene TRBV3-2) and TRBJ1-1, with no clear D. There are 14 residues in the CDR3. Germline V gene sequence: CDR1 LGHDT, CDR2 YNNKEL (reference sequence). V dropped 3 bases and J dropped 4 bases, with 12 bases sitting between them. The CDR3 nucleotides read TGTGCCAGCAGCCAGAGTATACAGTCCACTGAAGCTTTCTTT. Translation: CASSQSIQSTEAFF.

This chain connects TRBV6-1 to TRBJ1-5; D remains unclear. CDR1 is MNHNS and CDR2 is SASEGT in the germline V gene. The CDR3 runs 12 residues. V lost 0 bases and J 9 bases, leaving 6 bases between the germline ends. CDR3 bases: TGTGCCAGCAGTGAAGCTCGCATGCCCCAGCATTTT. Amino acid sequence: CASSEARMPQHF.

The DNA of the CDR3 is TGCGCCAGCAGTGAGTCGGCCCACGGCCCCTATGGCTACACCTTC. Its protein product is CASSESAHGPYGYTF. The chain joins TRBV10-2 to TRBJ1-2; D uncertain. The CDR3 is 15 amino acids. V lost 0 bases, J lost 4 bases, and 12 bases lay in between. Germline-derived CDR1 and CDR2 are WSHSY and SAAADI.

The V call is TRBV2, the J call TRBJ2-5, with D possibly being TRBD2 (5 bases). The germline gives CDR1 SNHLY, CDR2 FYNNEI. There are 15 residues in the CDR3. Trimming left V 3 bases short and J 2 bases short, with 13 bases between. CDR3 coding DNA: TGTGCCAGCAGTGAGTGGGGAGACCTACAAGAGACCCAGTACTTC. This encodes CASSEWGDLQETQYF.

The chain uses TRBV11-2 and TRBJ1-4; D unclear. V lost 5 bases and J 8 bases, leaving 15 bases between the germline ends. From germline, CDR1 is SGHAT and CDR2 FQNNGV. The CDR3 sequence is 14 residues long. As DNA, the CDR3 is TGTGCCAGCAGCCCACGGGCCACGGGCGAAAAACTGTTTTTT. Translation: CASSPRATGEKLFF.

The chain couples TRBV5-4 to TRBJ2-7, with D possibly being TRBD2 (7 bases). Germline V gene sequence: CDR1 SGHNT, CDR2 YYREEE (reference sequence). This CDR3 region has 16 residues. Trimming stripped 0 bases from V and 3 bases from J, with 16 bases between. The CDR3 spells CASSLGQGRGHYEQYF. As DNA, the CDR3 is TGTGCCAGCAGCTTGGGTCAGGGGAGGGGACACTACGAGCAGTACTTC.

CDR3 bases: TGTGCCAGCAGCTGGACAGGGGGGCTCGACGAGCAGTACTTC. It is translated as CASSWTGGLDEQYF. V is TRBV7-9 and J is TRBJ2-7; 10 bases are a match to TRBD1. Trimming took 4 bases from V and 5 from J; bases not matched to a gene: 5. The CDR3 spans 14 residues. Germline assignment: CDR1 SEHNR and CDR2 FQNEAQ (reference sequence).

The genes are TRBV7-2 and TRBJ2-7, with D perhaps matching TRBD1 (6 bases). V was clipped by 1 base and J by 2 bases, with 9 bases between them. The CDR3 loop spans 14 amino acids. Germline V lookup: CDR1 SGHTA, CDR2 FQGNSA. CDR3 DNA sequence: TGTGCCAGCAGCTTAGGGGCAGGGGCCTACGAGCAGTACTTC. This sequence encodes CASSLGAGAYEQYF.

The chain joins TRBV5-1 to TRBJ2-1; TRBD1 matches at 8 bases. Trimming took 2 bases from V and 0 from J; bases not matched to a gene: 4. CDR3 length: 16 residues. CDR1 is SGHRS, CDR2 YFSETQ, per germline. The CDR3 protein is CASSFGQGRSYNEQFF. The CDR3 DNA is TGCGCCAGCAGCTTCGGACAGGGCCGCTCCTACAATGAGCAGTTCTTC.

This chain connects TRBV28 to TRBJ2-7; D may correspond to TRBD1 or TRBD2 (6 bases each). Germline lookup yields CDR1 MDHEN and CDR2 SYDVKM. Trimming shortened V by 3 bases and J by 3 bases, and 12 bases separated the two germline ends. This CDR3 spans 14 amino acids. CDR3 sequence reads: CASSFPGAVYEQYF. DNA for the CDR3: TGTGCCAGCAGTTTCCCGGGGGCGGTCTACGAGCAGTACTTC. The whole variable domain, filled in from reference TRBV28 and TRBJ2-7, reads DVKVTQSSRYLVKRTGEKVFLECVQDMDHENMFWYRQDPGLGLRLIYFSYDVKMKEKGDIPEGYSVSREKKERFSLILESASTNQTSMYLCASSFPGAVYEQYFGPGTRLTVT.

This chain connects TRBV6-2 or TRBV6-3 to TRBJ2-3; unclear D gene. The CDR3 is 14 residues long. Trimming removed 1 base at V and 4 bases at J, with 9 bases between. Germline V gives CDR1 MNHEY, CDR2 SVGEGT. The CDR3 DNA reads as TGTGCCAGCAGTTACTGGGGTTGGGCAGATACGCAGTATTTT. It encodes CASSYWGWADTQYF.

To note about this clone: The sample holds other DNA sequences that translate to the same CDR3. The chain is built from TRBV2 and TRBJ2-5, with D maybe TRBD1 (6 bases). The V end lost 2 bases, the J end lost 2 bases, and 6 bases lay between the germline ends. The CDR3 length is 13 residues. In germline, CDR1 is SNHLY, CDR2 FYNNEI. CDR3 nucleotide sequence: TGTGCCAGCAGTGAAACAGGGCAAGAGACCCAGTACTTC. Translation gives CASSETGQETQYF.

The V and J genes are TRBV29-1 and TRBJ2-1; 9 bases fit TRBD2. Germline V gene lookup returns CDR1 SQVTM and CDR2 ANQGSEA. V shed 7 bases, J shed 4 bases, and the junction held 11 bases outside the gene matches. The CDR3 sequence is 15 residues long. CDR3 in amino acids: CSALGGSGSYNEQFF. DNA of the CDR3: TGCAGCGCCCTGGGTGGTAGCGGGAGTTACAATGAGCAGTTCTTC.

This chain links TRBV6-1 with TRBJ2-1; TRBD2 agrees at 10 bases. The CDR3 has 16 amino acids. The germline CDR1 and CDR2 sequences are MNHNS and SASEGT. The V and J ends lost 1 base and 3 bases, in that order; junction bases with no gene match: 3. The DNA of the CDR3 is TGTGCCAGCAGTGAAGAGAGGACTAGCGGCTACAATGAGCAGTTCTTC. Translated, it gives CASSEERTSGYNEQFF.

This clone was counted between two and nine times. This rearrangement joins TRBV30 to TRBJ2-1; D ambiguous. Germline V CDR1 and CDR2: GTSNPN, SVGIG (reference sequence). Deletions cut 5 bases from V and 8 bases from J, with 10 bases between. This CDR3 region has 11 residues. In nucleotides, the CDR3 is TGTGCCTGGGGAACTCCTTATGAGCAGTTCTTC. This encodes CAWGTPYEQFF.

This clone was found once. The V gene is TRBV9, the J gene TRBJ1-4; TRBD1 might be the D (5 bases). V dropped 3 bases and J dropped 8 bases, with 14 bases sitting between them. CDR3 length: 14 amino acids. CDR1 and CDR2 from the germline V gene are SGDLS and YYNGEE. CDR3 sequence (DNA): TGTGCCAGCAGCGACAGGACTGGGTCGGAAAAACTGTTTTTT. Protein sequence: CASSDRTGSEKLFF.

The rearrangement links TRBV19 to TRBJ2-2; a weak D match, TRBD2 (6 bases). V lost 6 bases and J lost 6, with 14 bases in between. Germline CDR1 is LNHDA and CDR2 is SQIVND (reference sequence). This CDR3 has 14 residues. The CDR3 DNA follows: TGTGCCAGTAGGCCACTAGCAGAGGCCGGGGAGCTGTTTTTT. Amino acid sequence: CASRPLAEAGELFF.

The chain joins TRBV30 to TRBJ2-2; D not certain. V lost 7 bases to trimming and J lost 6 bases, with 18 bases between them. The CDR3 length is 14 residues. Germline V CDR1 and CDR2: GTSNPN, SVGIG (reference sequence). CDR3: CASQGLRVAGELFF. Written as DNA, the CDR3 is TGTGCCTCCCAAGGGCTCCGCGTGGCCGGGGAGCTGTTTTTT.

The chain joins TRBV28 to TRBJ2-6, with D perhaps matching TRBD1 (6 bases). V lost 7 bases and J 4 bases, leaving 20 bases between the germline ends. Germline-derived CDR1 and CDR2 are MDHEN and SYDVKM. The CDR3 is 17 residues long. The DNA of the CDR3 is TGTGCCAGCACCCCTAATAGCTGGGGGCCCGGGGCCAACGTCCTGACTTTC. Residues: CASTPNSWGPGANVLTF. The full variable domain, its missing parts supplied by reference TRBV28 and TRBJ2-6, is DVKVTQSSRYLVKRTGEKVFLECVQDMDHENMFWYRQDPGLGLRLIYFSYDVKMKEKGDIPEGYSVSREKKERFSLILESASTNQTSMYLCASTPNSWGPGANVLTFGAGSRLTVL.

The V call is TRBV12-3 or TRBV12-4, the J call TRBJ2-1; 8 bases map to TRBD2. Unmatched junction bases numbered 5, after V lost 6 bases and J lost 7 bases. The length of the CDR3 is 13 residues. The CDR3 sequence: CASRSSGRNEQFF. In DNA, the CDR3 is TGTGCCAGCAGATCAAGCGGGAGAAATGAGCAGTTCTTC.